This T cell receptor beta chain was observed in a study of CD8+ T cells in alopecia areata. Trimming removed 3 bases from V and 3 bases from J, with 18 bases in between. Germline V gene sequence: CDR1 SGHTA, CDR2 FQGNSA. This CDR3 region has 16 residues. Extraction and reverse transcription of RNA yielded cDNA as the sequencing template. TCRdb's copy holds only in-frame clones and misses some; the assay was immunoSEQ multiplex PCR. The data show roughly 100,000 clones, roughly half seen once. On this clone itself: Its specificity is not known.

Study findings and constraints: Although TCR sharing was seen in mice, sharing across patients was less clear, possibly for HLA-related reasons.

PBMC-derived CD4+ and CD8+ T cells were sorted. Material for sequencing was CD4+ T cells sorted from blood. The chain uses TRBV7-2 and TRBJ2-7; tentatively, D is TRBD2 (5 bases). The clonotype was recovered from a human donor in good health. The CDR3 DNA reads as TGTGCCAGCAGCTTCGGCCCGGGGAGCGCGGGCTACGAGCAGTACTTC. As protein: CASSFGPGSAGYEQYF.